This T cell receptor (beta chain) was profiled in a study of T-cell memory formation after mild COVID-19. Looking at the study overall: Across donors, TCR clusters were largely donor specific.

Whole-study results and caveats: Second-wave clones that peaked on day 37 lacked confirmed SARS-CoV-2 specificity. Among CD4+ contracting clones, most were CM and EM, and CD8+ ones EMRA.

TCRdb redid the calling of the 5' RACE reads with MiXCR, one entry per CDR3 protein. The table shows around 300,000 distinct CDR3 sequences, with roughly 15% occurring only once. This clonotype was seen more than once but under ten times. Its cognate antigen is unknown. Germline CDR1 is SEHNR and CDR2 is FQNEAQ (reference sequence). The CDR3 is 16 amino acids. V shed 1 base and J shed 0 bases, with 13 bases lying between them. The sequenced material came from PBMCs or a T cell subset sorted from them (not recorded which). This receptor was identified in a man aged 18 to 30 who had mild COVID-19 (a few samples of this study predate the infection). Cell type and time point are not known. The V gene is TRBV7-9, the J gene TRBJ2-7, with a possible D match to TRBD1 (6 bases). CDR3 in DNA: TGTGCCAGCAGCTTAGGTGTACAGGGTCTCTCCTACGAGCAGTACTTC. This sequence encodes CASSLGVQGLSYEQYF.